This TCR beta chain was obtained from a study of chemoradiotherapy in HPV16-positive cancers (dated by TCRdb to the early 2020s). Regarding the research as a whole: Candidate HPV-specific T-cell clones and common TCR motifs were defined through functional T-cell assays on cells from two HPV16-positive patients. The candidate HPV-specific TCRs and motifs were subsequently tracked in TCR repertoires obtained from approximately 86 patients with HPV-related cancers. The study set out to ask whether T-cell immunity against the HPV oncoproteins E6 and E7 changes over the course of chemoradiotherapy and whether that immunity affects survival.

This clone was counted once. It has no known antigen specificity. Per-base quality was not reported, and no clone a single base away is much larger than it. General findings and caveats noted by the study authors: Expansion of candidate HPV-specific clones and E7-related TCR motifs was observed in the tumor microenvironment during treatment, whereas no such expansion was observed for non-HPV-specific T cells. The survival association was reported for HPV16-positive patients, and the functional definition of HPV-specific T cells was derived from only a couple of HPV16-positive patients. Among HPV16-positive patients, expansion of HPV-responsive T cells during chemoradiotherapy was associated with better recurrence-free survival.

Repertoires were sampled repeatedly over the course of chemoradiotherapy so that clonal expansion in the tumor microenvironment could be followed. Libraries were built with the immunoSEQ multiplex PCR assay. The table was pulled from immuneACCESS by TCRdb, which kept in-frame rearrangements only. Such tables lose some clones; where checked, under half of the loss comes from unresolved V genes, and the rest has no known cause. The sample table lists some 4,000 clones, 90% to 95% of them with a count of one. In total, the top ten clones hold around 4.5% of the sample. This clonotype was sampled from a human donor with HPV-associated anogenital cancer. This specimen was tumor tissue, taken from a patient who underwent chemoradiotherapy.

The CDR3 region has the sequence CASSFWGDETQYF. Read as DNA, the sequence is TGTGCCAGCAGCTTCTGGGGGGATGAGACCCAGTACTTC. The V and J genes are TRBV7-9 and TRBJ2-5; matching of 6 bases hints at TRBD2 as the D gene. The CDR3 runs 13 residues from the cysteine to the phenylalanine. The retained sequence is limited to the CDR3, 39 bases, with the frame set at the first base. The germline V gene encodes CDR1 SEHNR and CDR2 FQNEAQ (reference sequence). The V and J ends are trimmed by 3 bases and 5 bases, leaving 10 bases between them.